This note documents a single T cell receptor (beta chain) sequence. The record originates from a study of blood T cell repertoires in COVID-19. Across the study: The study drew acute and convalescent COVID-19 samples from the United States, Italy and Spain. PBMCs, B-cell-depleted T cells, or T cells provided the cDNA or gDNA that made up the material.

Per germline, CDR1 SGDLS and CDR2 YYNGEE. The length of the CDR3 is 12 residues. Trimming took 3 bases from V and 9 from J, leaving 12 bases between them. Source study methods: Estimated nucleated cell counts came from reference gene primer amplification. This table comes from immunoSEQ multiplex PCR, and its TCRdb copy is limited to in-frame clones, with some not included. The V and J calls and clone size were taken over from that table, and D and trimming were inferred from the DNA. The data show 55,000 to 75,000 clones, around nine tenths seen once. V gene TRBV9 combines with J gene TRBJ1-2; D gene uncertain. The sample consisted of peripheral blood. The receptor comes from a human donor in a cohort sampled during active COVID-19. The CDR3 is CASSAPYGSYTF. Here the CDR3 DNA reads TGTGCCAGCAGCGCACCCTATGGTAGCTACACCTTC.